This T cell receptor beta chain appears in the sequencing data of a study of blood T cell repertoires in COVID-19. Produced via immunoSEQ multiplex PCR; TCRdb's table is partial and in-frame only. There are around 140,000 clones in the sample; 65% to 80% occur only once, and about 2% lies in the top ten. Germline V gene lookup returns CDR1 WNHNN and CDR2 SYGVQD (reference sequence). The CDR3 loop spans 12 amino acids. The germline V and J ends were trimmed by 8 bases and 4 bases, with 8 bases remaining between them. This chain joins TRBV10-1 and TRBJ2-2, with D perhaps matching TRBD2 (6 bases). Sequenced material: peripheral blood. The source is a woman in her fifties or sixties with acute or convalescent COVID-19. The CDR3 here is CASQGGTGELFF. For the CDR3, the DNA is TGCGCCAGCCAGGGAGGCACCGGGGAGCTGTTTTTT.